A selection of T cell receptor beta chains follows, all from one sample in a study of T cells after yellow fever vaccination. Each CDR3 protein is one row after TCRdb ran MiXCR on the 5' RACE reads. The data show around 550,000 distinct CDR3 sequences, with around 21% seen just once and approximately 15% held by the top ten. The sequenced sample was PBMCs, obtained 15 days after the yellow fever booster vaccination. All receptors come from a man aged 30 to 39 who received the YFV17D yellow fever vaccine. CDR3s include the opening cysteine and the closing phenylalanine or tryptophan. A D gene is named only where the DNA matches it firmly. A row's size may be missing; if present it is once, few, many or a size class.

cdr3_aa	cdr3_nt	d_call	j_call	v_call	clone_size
CSAEAGNEQYF	TGCAGCGCCGAAGCAGGGAACGAGCAGTACTTC	.	TRBJ2-7	TRBV29-1	few
CASNLSGRKDTQYF	TGTGCCAGCAACCTTAGCGGGAGAAAAGATACGCAGTATTTT	TRBD2	TRBJ2-3	TRBV12-3/TRBV12-4	few
CASSPAGAIHTEAFF	TGTGCCAGCAGCCCCGCGGGGGCTATACACACTGAAGCTTTCTTT	.	TRBJ1-1	TRBV9	.
CSVVSGTHNEQFF	TGCAGCGTTGTGTCCGGGACCCACAATGAGCAGTTCTTC	.	TRBJ2-1	TRBV29-1	few
CSAFRVAAEAFF	TGCAGTGCTTTTCGCGTGGCCGCTGAAGCTTTCTTT	.	TRBJ1-1	TRBV20-1	few
CAWCRDSLEAFF	TGTGCCTGGTGCCGGGACAGCCTTGAAGCTTTCTTT	TRBD1	TRBJ1-1	TRBV30	few
CASSPSETSGIEQFF	TGTGCCAGCTCACCATCGGAGACTAGCGGGATTGAGCAGTTCTTC	TRBD2	TRBJ2-1	TRBV18	.
CSASQQGVEVEQYF	TGCAGTGCTAGTCAACAGGGGGTTGAGGTCGAGCAGTACTTC	TRBD1	TRBJ2-7	TRBV20-1	.
CASGLIAGDEQFF	TGCGCCAGCGGACTTATAGCGGGGGACGAGCAGTTCTTC	TRBD2	TRBJ2-1	TRBV5-1	few
CASSSFGNTEAFF	TGTGCCAGCAGCAGTTTCGGGAACACTGAAGCTTTCTTT	.	TRBJ1-1	TRBV7-9	.
CASKLAGGSVNTQYF	TGTGCCAGCAAGCTAGCGGGAGGGTCCGTGAATACGCAGTATTTT	TRBD2	TRBJ2-3	TRBV5-6	.
CASSYGLAGIDTQYF	TGCGCCAGCAGCTACGGACTAGCGGGAATAGATACGCAGTATTTT	TRBD2	TRBJ2-3	TRBV4-1	.
CSATLTTTNEQFF	TGCAGTGCTACTCTAACTACCACCAATGAGCAGTTCTTC	.	TRBJ2-1	TRBV20-1	.
CASSPPGEVRQYF	TGTGCCAGCAGCCCACCGGGAGAAGTGCGGCAGTACTTC	.	TRBJ2-7	TRBV5-4	.
CASHENWSKNIQYF	TGCGCCAGCCACGAAAATTGGAGCAAAAACATTCAGTACTTC	.	TRBJ2-4	TRBV5-1	.
CATSDPGQGRYEQFF	TGTGCCACCAGTGACCCCGGACAGGGAAGGTATGAGCAGTTCTTC	TRBD1	TRBJ2-1	TRBV24-1	.
CASSPPQREAQETQYF	TGTGCCAGCTCACCACCGCAGCGGGAGGCCCAAGAGACCCAGTACTTC	TRBD2	TRBJ2-5	TRBV18	.
CSARRVPIGYNEQFF	TGCAGTGCTAGACGTGTGCCAATAGGGTACAATGAGCAGTTCTTC	.	TRBJ2-1	TRBV20-1	few
CASSWGLGQETQYF	TGTGCCAGCAGCTGGGGACTAGGGCAAGAGACCCAGTACTTC	TRBD2	TRBJ2-5	TRBV7-2	.
CASSFNKKQNTGELFF	TGCGCCAGCAGCTTTAATAAGAAGCAGAACACCGGGGAGCTGTTTTTT	.	TRBJ2-2	TRBV5-1	.
CASTSRRGNTGELFF	TGTGCCAGCACCTCCCGTCGTGGGAACACCGGGGAGCTGTTTTTT	.	TRBJ2-2	TRBV6-1	.
CASSFLAYNEQFF	TGTGCCAGCAGTTTTTTGGCCTACAATGAGCAGTTCTTC	.	TRBJ2-1	TRBV12-3/TRBV12-4	few
CASSQTGFSEQYF	TGTGCCAGCAGCCAGACAGGGTTCTCCGAGCAGTACTTC	TRBD1	TRBJ2-7	TRBV7-2	few
CASSPRAGGANTEAFF	TGTGCCAGCTCACCTCGGGCAGGGGGTGCGAACACTGAAGCTTTCTTT	TRBD1	TRBJ1-1	TRBV18	.
CASSQSGRADTGELFF	TGCGCCAGCAGCCAGAGCGGGAGGGCCGACACCGGGGAGCTGTTTTTT	TRBD2	TRBJ2-2	TRBV5-1	few
CASSLVPGVGMETQYF	TGTGCCAGCAGCTTAGTCCCGGGAGTGGGTATGGAGACCCAGTACTTC	.	TRBJ2-5	TRBV7-8	.
CASTPGGRDTGELFF	TGTGCCAGCACCCCTGGAGGGAGGGACACCGGGGAGCTGTTTTTT	TRBD2	TRBJ2-2	TRBV6-2/TRBV6-3	few
CATSDWTGGAKFF	TGTGCCACCAGTGACTGGACAGGGGGCGCGAAGTTCTTC	TRBD1	TRBJ2-1	TRBV24-1	.
CASSLGDSNYNEQFF	TGCGCCAGCAGCTTGGGGGACAGCAACTACAATGAGCAGTTCTTC	TRBD1	TRBJ2-1	TRBV5-1	few
CASSFEQGVIDEQYF	TGCGCCAGCAGCTTCGAACAGGGGGTAATCGACGAGCAGTACTTC	TRBD1	TRBJ2-7	TRBV5-1	.
CSARHAGTNTYEQYF	TGCAGTGCTAGGCACGCCGGGACTAATACCTACGAGCAGTACTTC	TRBD2	TRBJ2-7	TRBV20-1	.
CASSLVRSEYNEQFF	TGTGCCAGCAGCTTAGTAAGGTCCGAATACAATGAGCAGTTCTTC	.	TRBJ2-1	TRBV7-2	few
CATLAVSYEQYF	TGTGCCACTTTAGCGGTCTCCTACGAGCAGTACTTC	.	TRBJ2-7	TRBV28	few
CASSPPITLNWKNEQFF	TGTGCCAGCTCACCACCGATTACGCTGAACTGGAAGAATGAGCAGTTCTTC	.	TRBJ2-1	TRBV18	.
CASSPRQGDTSGANVLTF	TGTGCCAGCTCACCACGACAGGGGGACACCTCTGGGGCCAACGTCCTGACTTTC	TRBD1	TRBJ2-6	TRBV18	.
CASTDLFTGELFF	TGCGCCAGCACCGACCTATTCACCGGGGAGCTGTTTTTT	.	TRBJ2-2	TRBV5-1	many
CASSLLYSSSSTDTQYF	TGTGCCAGCAGCTTATTGTATTCTAGCTCCAGCACAGATACGCAGTATTTT	.	TRBJ2-3	TRBV7-2	many
CSARGQREYNEQFF	TGCAGTGCTAGAGGTCAGCGGGAGTACAATGAGCAGTTCTTC	TRBD2	TRBJ2-1	TRBV20-1	.
CASSLVIELGQFF	TGTGCCAGCAGCTTAGTGATAGAGCTCGGGCAGTTCTTC	.	TRBJ2-1	TRBV7-9	.
CSALVRDGYYEQYF	TGCAGTGCGCTGGTCCGGGACGGGTACTACGAGCAGTACTTC	.	TRBJ2-7	TRBV20-1	.
CASSLAAANTGELFF	TGTGCCAGCAGCTTAGCGGCGGCGAACACCGGGGAGCTGTTTTTT	.	TRBJ2-2	TRBV7-2	.
CASSLAGAEAFF	TGTGCCAGCAGCTTGGCAGGGGCTGAAGCTTTCTTT	.	TRBJ1-1	TRBV7-9	.
CASSQELAGGPDTQYF	TGTGCCAGCAGCCAAGAGCTAGCGGGAGGGCCAGATACGCAGTATTTT	TRBD2	TRBJ2-3	TRBV4-2	few
CASSYGGQETQYF	TGTGCCAGCAGCTACGGGGGTCAAGAGACCCAGTACTTC	.	TRBJ2-5	TRBV3-1	many
CASSPRDYGTDTQYF	TGTGCCAGCAGCCCCAGGGACTACGGCACAGATACGCAGTATTTT	TRBD2	TRBJ2-3	TRBV3-1	.
CASSLAGGQGAFF	TGTGCCAGCAGCTTAGCCGGAGGGCAGGGGGCTTTCTTT	.	TRBJ1-1	TRBV7-9	.
CAWAQGPTGELFF	TGTGCCTGGGCCCAGGGGCCCACCGGGGAGCTGTTTTTT	.	TRBJ2-2	TRBV30	.
CASSQALEQFF	TGTGCCAGCAGCCAAGCCCTGGAGCAGTTCTTC	.	TRBJ2-1	TRBV4-2	once
CASSLGTGVVTEAFF	TGTGCCAGCAGCTTGGGGACAGGGGTTGTCACTGAAGCTTTCTTT	TRBD1	TRBJ1-1	TRBV7-2	.
CSALGGSNQPQHF	TGCAGTGCTTTGGGGGGTAGCAATCAGCCCCAGCATTTT	.	TRBJ1-5	TRBV20-1	.
CASGGESTEAFF	TGTGCCTCCGGGGGGGAGTCCACTGAAGCTTTCTTT	.	TRBJ1-1	TRBV9	few
CASSLATSGVYNEQFF	TGTGCCAGCAGCTTAGCCACTAGCGGGGTCTACAATGAGCAGTTCTTC	TRBD2	TRBJ2-1	TRBV7-9	few
CASRRTGDINEKLFF	TGCGCCAGCAGGAGAACAGGGGACATTAATGAAAAACTGTTTTTT	TRBD1	TRBJ1-4	TRBV5-1	few
CSAIGSRETQYF	TGCAGTGCTATCGGGAGCCGCGAGACCCAGTACTTC	.	TRBJ2-5	TRBV20-1	.
CASSLARASGSSEQYF	TGTGCCAGCAGCTTAGCGCGGGCTAGCGGGAGCTCCGAGCAGTACTTC	TRBD2	TRBJ2-7	TRBV7-2	few
CATLDDSYEQYF	TGTGCCACCCTCGACGACTCCTACGAGCAGTACTTC	.	TRBJ2-7	TRBV16	few
CSARDFLAGKGEQYF	TGCAGTGCTAGAGATTTTTTAGCGGGAAAAGGCGAGCAGTACTTC	TRBD2	TRBJ2-7	TRBV20-1	.
CASSPRDNTDTQYF	TGCGCCAGCAGCCCACGGGATAACACAGATACGCAGTATTTT	.	TRBJ2-3	TRBV5-1	few